The 26 T cell receptor beta chains presented below share a single source sample, sequenced in a study of T cells in Graves' hyperthyroidism and ophthalmopathy. TCR beta CDR3 region amplification was performed from RNA transcripts. The HTBI set primed first-round TCR CDR3 RT-PCR. Via MiXCR, TCRdb re-called the multiplex PCR reads, giving one row per CDR3 protein. The sample holds under 350,000 distinct CDR3 sequences, 15% to 20% seen once. The sample comprised blood. Receptors were obtained from a woman aged 45 to 65 with Graves' hyperthyroidism.

A remark on this clonotype: The junction differs from germline at one of its ends, possibly a read error. As DNA, the CDR3 is TGTGCCAGCAGCCCCAGGGGGCTCTCCTACAAGCAGTACTTC. It encodes CASSPRGLSYKQYF. J is TRBJ2-7 and V is TRBV2; 8 bases align to TRBD1. This CDR3 is 14 amino acids long. Germline V gene sequence: CDR1 SNHLY, CDR2 FYNNEI.

CDR3 sequence reads: CASSVGPMNTEAFF. CDR3 nucleotide sequence: TGTGCCAGCAGTGTCGGGCCTATGAACACTGAAGCTTTCTTT. This chain uses TRBV6-2 or TRBV6-3 with TRBJ1-1; the D is unclear. Germline assignment: CDR1 MNHEY and CDR2 SVGEGT. The germline V and J ends were trimmed by 5 bases and 0 bases, with 10 bases remaining between them. This CDR3 has 14 amino acids.

The chain employs TRBV13 and TRBJ2-2; D unclear. CDR1 is PRHDT and CDR2 is FYEKMQ in the germline V gene (reference sequence). V dropped 6 bases and J dropped 4 bases, with 9 bases sitting between them. The CDR3 length is 13 residues. CDR3: CASSEAITGELFF. In DNA form, the CDR3 reads TGTGCCAGCAGTGAGGCAATCACCGGGGAGCTGTTTTTT.

J is TRBJ1-2 and V is TRBV19; no reliable D call. The CDR3 extends over 15 amino acids. V was cut by 3 bases and J by 3 bases, with 14 bases left in between. The V gene's germline CDR1 is LNHDA and CDR2 SQIVND (reference sequence). Written as DNA, the CDR3 is TGTGCCAGTAGTATGGTCGGTGAGGCGGACTATGGCTACACCTTC. It is translated as CASSMVGEADYGYTF.

V and J are TRBV14 and TRBJ1-2; TRBD1 agrees at 8 bases. The germline V gene encodes CDR1 SGHDN and CDR2 FVKESK. The CDR3 is 15 residues long. V shed 4 bases and J 7 bases; nucleotides not matched to a gene: 11. The CDR3 spells CASSRFGQGWGGYTF. The CDR3, as DNA: TGTGCCAGCAGCCGGTTTGGACAGGGATGGGGTGGCTACACCTTC. The whole variable domain, remainder taken from reference TRBV14 and TRBJ1-2, is EAGVTQFPSHSVIEKGQTVTLRCDPISGHDNLYWYRRVMGKEIKFLLHFVKESKQDESGMPNNRFLAERTGGTYSTLKVQPAELEDSGVYFCASSRFGQGWGGYTFGSGTRLTVV.

The rearrangement links TRBV19 to TRBJ1-5; 7 bases fit TRBD1. Losses at the gene ends were 1 base for V and 0 bases for J; bases not matched to a gene: 12. The CDR3 loop spans 19 amino acids. CDR1 is LNHDA, CDR2 SQIVND, per germline (reference sequence). CDR3 amino acids: CASSIGVWGQSISNQPQHF. The CDR3 nucleotides are TGTGCCAGTAGTATAGGGGTCTGGGGACAGAGCATTAGCAATCAGCCCCAGCATTTT.

This clonotype has more than one count but fewer than ten. V gene TRBV10-3 combines with J gene TRBJ1-3, with D perhaps matching TRBD1 (5 bases). The CDR3 is 11 amino acids. Germline loops: CDR1 ENHRY, CDR2 SYGVKD. Deletions cut 10 bases from V and 11 bases from J, with 15 bases between. The CDR3 nucleotides read TGTGCCACCAATAACGAGGGGCCCATATATTTT. Translation gives CATNNEGPIYF.

On this clonotype: A much larger clonotype is one base distant, so this may be a read error. The chain couples TRBV28 to TRBJ2-7; TRBD1 or TRBD2 may be the D gene (5 bases each). This CDR3 is built from 11 residues. In germline, CDR1 is MDHEN, CDR2 SYDVKM. The CDR3 sequence: CAGSWGNEQYF. As DNA, the CDR3 is TGTGCCGGCAGTTGGGGGAACGAGCAGTACTTC.

The table lists this clonotype with a few counts. The chain is built from TRBV14 and TRBJ1-3; a weak D match, TRBD1 (5 bases). The germline V gene encodes CDR1 SGHDN and CDR2 FVKESK. The CDR3 contains 16 residues. V lost 1 base, J lost 0 bases, and 10 bases lay in between. CDR3 sequence (DNA): TGTGCCAGCAGCCAAGTCTTAGGGGCCTCTGGAAACACCATATATTTT. This codes for CASSQVLGASGNTIYF.

This clonotype has a handful of counts. This sequence may be a read error, since a much larger clone differs from it by one base. The chain has TRBV3-1 and TRBJ1-2, with D perhaps TRBD1 (5 bases). There are 13 residues in the CDR3. Trimming took 0 bases from V and 8 from J, leaving 10 bases between them. In germline, CDR1 is LGHDT, CDR2 YNNKEL (reference sequence). CDR3 protein: CASSQDAGGGYTF. Written as DNA, the CDR3 is TGTGCCAGCAGCCAAGATGCGGGGGGAGGCTACACCTTC.

This clonotype was counted at least ten times. This chain uses TRBV30 with TRBJ1-1; D may be TRBD1 (6 bases). Looked up from germline, CDR1 is GTSNPN and CDR2 is SVGIG (reference sequence). V shed 0 bases and J shed 6 bases, with 14 bases lying between them. The CDR3 consists of 14 residues. The CDR3 bases are TGTGCCTGGAGTGTGCTGGGGGCAGGAGCTGAAGCTTTCTTT. Encoded protein: CAWSVLGAGAEAFF.

V is TRBV29-1 and J is TRBJ2-7; D call uncertain. Germline lookup yields CDR1 SQVTM and CDR2 ANQGSEA. The CDR3 length is 11 residues. Trimming shortened V by 7 bases and J by 4 bases, and 11 bases separated the two germline ends. DNA of the CDR3: TGCAGCGCTGCGGTAGGGTACGAGCAGTACGTC. Protein product: CSAAVGYEQYV.

In the case of this clonotype: Given a much more abundant clone one base away, this may be a read error. The chain combines TRBV18 with TRBJ1-4, with D tentatively TRBD1 (5 bases). The CDR3 contains 14 residues. Germline V CDR1 and CDR2: KGHSH, LQKENI. The CDR3 region is CASSRDSTSEKLFF. The DNA of the CDR3 is TGTGCCAGCTCACGGGACTCAACTAGTGAAAAACTGTTTTTT.

The V and J genes are TRBV7-9 and TRBJ1-2; TRBD1 agrees at 11 bases. This CDR3 has 16 residues. Germline lookup yields CDR1 SEHNR and CDR2 FQNEAQ (reference sequence). V lost 5 bases and J lost 6; bases outside the gene matches: 11. CDR3 DNA: TGTGCCAGCAGCGGGACAGGGGGTGTTTTTTTGGATGGCTACACCTTC. It translates to CASSGTGGVFLDGYTF.

This clonotype was detected many times. V usage is TRBV6-1 and J usage is TRBJ2-5; a weak D match, TRBD2 (7 bases). CDR1 and CDR2 from the germline V gene are MNHNS and SASEGT. The V end was cut by 1 base, the J end by 5 bases, with 14 bases between. The CDR3 covers 15 residues. The CDR3 DNA sequence: TGTGCCAGCAGTGAAGAATGGGGGGGCATTGAGACCCAGTACTTC. Amino acid sequence: CASSEEWGGIETQYF.

This clonotype has a handful of counts. This chain links TRBV20-1 with TRBJ2-7; TRBD2 aligns across 7 bases. Germline V gene data show CDR1 as DFQATT and CDR2 as SNEGSKA (reference sequence). This CDR3 has 14 residues. Trimming took 0 bases from V and 3 from J; bases not matched to a gene: 5. The CDR3 DNA reads TGCAGTGCTAGAGATTTGCGGGAGTACTACGAGCAGTACTTC. This gives the protein CSARDLREYYEQYF.

This chain uses TRBV12-3 or TRBV12-4 with TRBJ2-2; the D is unclear. Between the trimmed V and J ends, which lost 5 bases and 3 bases, there was a span of 7 bases. The CDR3 runs to 13 residues. CDR3 region: CASSLSDTGELFF. As DNA, the CDR3 is TGTGCCAGCAGTCTGTCTGACACCGGGGAGCTGTTTTTT.

There are many counts of this clonotype. The rearrangement links TRBV7-3 to TRBJ2-7; D might be TRBD1 or TRBD2, each matching 7 bases. CDR3 length: 18 residues. Looked up from germline, CDR1 is SGHTA and CDR2 is FQGTGA. The V and J ends lost 0 bases and 4 bases respectively, with 22 bases between them. CDR3 sequence (DNA): TGTGCCAGCAGCTTAACGGGGGGGGACAGATGGGAGCAATACGAGCAGTACGTC. Protein: CASSLTGGDRWEQYEQYV.

This clonotype was seen only a few times. The chain joins TRBV7-8 to TRBJ2-7, with 10 nucleotides matching TRBD1. This CDR3 spans 16 amino acids. V shed 1 base and J 6 bases; nucleotides not matched to a gene: 9. CDR1 is SGHVS and CDR2 is FQNEAQ in the germline V gene. CDR3 protein: CASSLGRGTGASEQYF. DNA of the CDR3: TGTGCCAGCAGCTTAGGCAGGGGGACAGGGGCGAGCGAGCAGTACTTC. The full variable domain, its missing parts supplied by reference TRBV7-8 and TRBJ2-7, is GAGVSQSPRYKVAKRGQDVALRCDPISGHVSLFWYQQALGQGPEFLTYFQNEAQLDKSGLPSDRFFAERPEGSVSTLKIQRTQQEDSAVYLCASSLGRGTGASEQYFGPGTRLTVT.

In this sample, this clonotype turned up a few times. This chain joins TRBV29-1 and TRBJ2-5, with D unclear. V was pared by 0 bases and J by 5 bases, with 16 bases between. This CDR3 has 15 amino acids. The V gene's germline CDR1 is SQVTM and CDR2 ANQGSEA. CDR3 in amino acids: CSVEDVVASFETQYF. CDR3 DNA: TGCAGCGTTGAAGATGTCGTAGCTAGTTTCGAGACCCAGTACTTC.

The genes are TRBV18 and TRBJ2-6; 8 nucleotides align to TRBD1. The ends lost 4 bases at V and 2 bases at J; junction bases unmatched: 1. Germline V gene sequence: CDR1 KGHSH, CDR2 LQKENI. The CDR3 covers 15 residues. The CDR3 DNA reads TGTGCCAGCTCACTGACAGGGGCTGGGGCCAACGTCCTGACTTTC. Its protein is CASSLTGAGANVLTF.

In its sample, this clonotype was seen a few times. J is TRBJ1-5 and V is TRBV4-1; D unresolved. Germline CDR1 and CDR2: MGHRA and YSYEKL. V was shortened by 0 bases and J by 2 bases, with 14 bases between the two germline ends. The length of the CDR3 is 17 residues. As DNA, the CDR3 is TGCGCCAGCAGCCAAGACTTATCAGGTAAGGGCAATCAGCCCCAGCATTTT. This encodes CASSQDLSGKGNQPQHF.

The genes are TRBV6-1 and TRBJ2-2, with D possibly TRBD1 on 6 matching bases. Per the germline V gene, CDR1 is MNHNS and CDR2 is SASEGT. The CDR3 runs 14 residues. V gave up 6 bases and J gave up 1 base, with 9 bases separating them. The CDR3 is CASRLGQNTGELFF. DNA of the CDR3: TGTGCCAGCAGACTGGGACAGAACACCGGGGAGCTGTTTTTT.

In its sample, this clonotype was seen many times. This sequence joins TRBV12-3 or TRBV12-4 and TRBJ1-1; 8 bases align to TRBD1. The CDR3 runs 17 residues. J was trimmed by 4 bases and V by 7 bases; bases with no gene match: 17. The CDR3 loop reads CASTLGTGGRTGTEAFF. The CDR3 DNA reads TGTGCCAGCACCTTGGGAACAGGGGGGCGGACGGGCACTGAAGCTTTCTTT.

In this sample, this clonotype turned up many times. V gene TRBV3-1 combines with J gene TRBJ2-1, with 7 bases lining up with TRBD2. Germline assignment: CDR1 LGHDT and CDR2 YNNKEL (reference sequence). Trimming cost V 3 bases and J 8 bases; bases outside gene matches: 1. This CDR3 comprises 12 residues. This chain's CDR3 is CASSQREYEQFF. CDR3 in DNA: TGTGCCAGCAGCCAGCGGGAGTATGAGCAGTTCTTC.

This chain uses TRBV20-1 with TRBJ1-3, with 7 bases aligning to TRBD1. CDR1 is DFQATT and CDR2 is SNEGSKA in the germline V gene (reference sequence). The CDR3 length is 17 residues. J gave up 2 bases and V 1 base, and 11 bases lay outside the gene matches. The CDR3 DNA sequence: TGCAGTGCTAGAGGACGCTTAGAACAGGGGACTGGAAACACCATATATTTT. Its translation is CSARGRLEQGTGNTIYF.